This passage covers 14 T cell receptor beta chains from one sample sequenced in a study of beta chain features in type 1 diabetes. Investigators reverse transcribed all isolated RNA, so they sequenced expressed TCRB transcripts. TCRdb's copy holds only in-frame clones and misses some; the assay was immunoSEQ multiplex PCR. This table holds 500,000 to 700,000 clones, 15% to 18% found once. The sample was naive CD4+ T cells from blood. The receptors were gathered from a man younger than 35 in good health.

CDR3 protein: CASSAAPGAGEAAVHEQFF. The CDR3 nucleotides are TGTGCCAGCAGTGCAGCCCCGGGAGCGGGAGAAGCCGCTGTACATGAGCAGTTCTTC. The genes are TRBV28 and TRBJ2-1; 8 nucleotides line up with TRBD2. Germline V gives CDR1 MDHEN, CDR2 SYDVKM. The CDR3 is 19 residues long. V shed 5 bases, J shed 8 bases, and the junction held 23 bases outside the gene matches.

This clone has a handful of counts. The chain recombines TRBV6-6 with TRBJ1-4; D may be TRBD1 (6 bases). This CDR3 has 15 amino acids. V lost 4 bases and J lost 8, with 17 bases in between. Germline-derived CDR1 and CDR2 are MNHNY and SVGAGI (reference sequence). The CDR3 DNA is TGTGCCAGCAGTTCGATACAGGGACTGGGAGAAAAACTGTTTTTT. Amino acids: CASSSIQGLGEKLFF.

This clone was counted a few times. The genes are TRBV20-1 and TRBJ1-5; D is uncertain. Trimming stripped 6 bases from V and 7 bases from J, with 7 bases between. CDR3 length: 10 amino acids. Germline assignment: CDR1 DFQATT and CDR2 SNEGSKA (reference sequence). The CDR3 coding sequence is TGCAGTGCAGGAGAGCAGCCCCAGCATTTT. Residues: CSAGEQPQHF.

The chain recombines TRBV7-9 with TRBJ1-2; D is undetermined. Looked up from germline, CDR1 is SEHNR and CDR2 is FQNEAQ (reference sequence). CDR3 size: 14 residues. V lost 4 bases and J 8 bases, leaving 17 bases between the germline ends. CDR3 sequence reads: CASSSQELSGGYTF. The CDR3 DNA sequence: TGTGCCAGCAGCTCCCAGGAGCTATCGGGGGGCTACACCTTC. The full variable domain, rest sourced from reference TRBV7-9 and TRBJ1-2, is DTGVSQNPRHKITKRGQNVTFRCDPISEHNRLYWYRQTLGQGPEFLTYFQNEAQLEKSRLLSDRFSAERPKGSFSTLEIQRTEQGDSAMYLCASSSQELSGGYTFGSGTRLTVV.

About this clone: The same CDR3 can be traced to other DNA sequences in this sample. V and J are TRBV28 and TRBJ2-7; D is unresolved. The CDR3 is 11 residues long. Germline values: CDR1 MDHEN, CDR2 SYDVKM. V shed 2 bases and J shed 6 bases, with 5 bases lying between them. The CDR3 coding sequence is TGTGCCAGCAGTTTACGACTCGAGCAGTACTTC. As protein: CASSLRLEQYF.

This clone was seen only a few times. The V and J genes are TRBV5-6 and TRBJ2-2; TRBD2 aligns across 7 bases. The germline gives CDR1 SGHDT, CDR2 YYEEEE. Unmatched junction bases numbered 8, after V lost 4 bases and J lost 8 bases. The CDR3 is 14 amino acids. CDR3 sequence (DNA): TGTGCCAGCAGCGACGGGACTATTCGGGGGGAGCTGTTTTTT. Protein product: CASSDGTIRGELFF.

A few counts support this clone. The J gene is TRBJ1-5, the V gene TRBV28; 11 nucleotides line up with TRBD1. Losses at the gene ends were 4 bases for V and 3 bases for J; bases not matched to a gene: 2. CDR1 MDHEN and CDR2 SYDVKM come from the germline V gene. CDR3 length equals 15 residues. Here the CDR3 DNA reads TGTGCCAGCAGTTCGGGACAGGGGGACAATCAGCCCCAGCATTTT. It translates to CASSSGQGDNQPQHF.

The chain couples TRBV18 to TRBJ2-7; D ambiguous. Germline CDR1 is KGHSH and CDR2 is LQKENI. CDR3 length: 15 amino acids. Trimming stripped 3 bases from V and 2 bases from J, with 14 bases between. The DNA for the CDR3 is TGTGCCAGCTCACCCCCGCGCGGAGCCACCTACGAGCAGTACTTC. It is translated as CASSPPRGATYEQYF.

V is TRBV23-1 and J is TRBJ1-5, with TRBD1 matching over 9 bases. TRBV23-1 is recorded as an ORF, its role being uncertain. V shed 2 bases and J 0 bases; nucleotides not matched to a gene: 14. This CDR3 is 20 amino acids long. The chain's CDR3 is CASSQSGYRGPIYSNQPQHF. CDR3 sequence (DNA): TGCGCCAGCAGTCAAAGTGGGTACAGGGGGCCCATTTATAGCAATCAGCCCCAGCATTTT.

This clone has more than one count but fewer than ten. J is TRBJ1-4 and V is TRBV29-1; 9 nucleotides agree with TRBD1. Germline lookup yields CDR1 SQVTM and CDR2 ANQGSEA. V was pared by 7 bases and J by 5 bases, with 8 bases of the junction left unmatched. CDR3 length equals 14 residues. The DNA of the CDR3 is TGCAGCGGCAGACTCGGGACAGGGAATGAAAAACTGTTTTTT. As protein: CSGRLGTGNEKLFF. The variable domain in full, completed from reference TRBV29-1 and TRBJ1-4, reads SAVISQKPSRDICQRGTSLTIQCQVDSQVTMMFWYRQQPGQSLTLIATANQGSEATYESGFVIDKFPISRPNLTFSTLTVSNMSPEDSSIYLCSGRLGTGNEKLFFGSGTQLSVL.

This chain uses TRBV2 with TRBJ2-5; TRBD2 matches at 9 bases. The CDR3 length is 11 residues. From germline, CDR1 is SNHLY and CDR2 FYNNEI. CDR3 sequence reads: CAKSGGETQYF. DNA of the CDR3: TGTGCGAAAAGCGGGGGGGAGACCCAGTACTTC.

The V and J genes are TRBV30 and TRBJ1-4; possible D gene TRBD1, 6 bases. The V gene's germline CDR1 is GTSNPN and CDR2 SVGIG (reference sequence). The CDR3 spans 15 residues. Trimming shortened V by 3 bases and J by 7 bases, and 18 bases separated the two germline ends. CDR3 sequence (DNA): TGTGCCTGGAGCGTTGGAAGGGGGGCGCTTGAAAAACTGTTTTTT. As protein: CAWSVGRGALEKLFF.

The sample holds a few counts of this clone. The rearrangement joins TRBV6-5 to TRBJ2-7, with 8 bases fitting TRBD1. The germline V gene encodes CDR1 MNHEY and CDR2 SVGAGI. This CDR3 has 14 residues. Unmatched junction bases numbered 6, after V lost 6 bases and J lost 2 bases. The CDR3 DNA is TGTGCCAGCAGCACCGGGACAGGAGCCTACGAGCAGTACTTC. Amino acids: CASSTGTGAYEQYF.

This clone was observed a handful of times. The chain uses TRBV18 and TRBJ2-7, with a tentative D call TRBD2 (6 bases). CDR1 KGHSH and CDR2 LQKENI come from the germline V gene. The V gene lost 2 bases and the J gene lost 7 bases, with 12 bases spanning the gap. This CDR3 is built from 13 residues. CDR3 sequence reads: CASSPMEGREQYF. In DNA, the CDR3 is TGTGCCAGCTCACCAATGGAGGGTAGGGAGCAGTACTTC. Supplemented by reference TRBV18 and TRBJ2-7, the full variable domain reads NAGVMQNPRHLVRRRGQEARLRCSPMKGHSHVYWYRQLPEEGLKFMVYLQKENIIDESGMPKERFSAEFPKEGPSILRIQQVVRGDSAAYFCASSPMEGREQYFGPGTRLTVT.